This TCR beta chain was sequenced in a study of cytomegalovirus exposure and HLA in healthy donors. Study details: Later, an analysis reported that the 120 or so validation repertoires had used the same platform as the approximately 720 first-cohort repertoires.

Study results and limitations: Cytomegalovirus association was listed for 164 TCR beta chains. The dataset shows that most TCR sequences were rare, while some public TCRs occurred in many donors. CMV antigen specificity of a few CMV-associated chains was confirmed in vitro.

A word on this clone: Its antigen is still unknown.

TCRdb keeps only in-frame clones here, not all; method: immunoSEQ multiplex PCR. The sample lists about 110,000 clones; around 85% were seen once. This CDR3 has 14 amino acids. Germline CDR1 SGHVS, CDR2 FQNEAQ. Trimming left V 2 bases short and J 7 bases short, with 11 bases between. The receptor was derived from a woman younger than 30 in good health and CMV-seronegative. The chain employs TRBV7-8 and TRBJ1-4; no reliable D call. Input material: PBMCs. The CDR3 loop is CASSLIRGGEKLFF. CDR3 nucleotides: TGTGCCAGCAGCTTAATCCGAGGCGGTGAAAAACTGTTTTTT.